This T cell receptor (beta chain) was documented in a study of T cell repertoires in aging, cancer and after chemotherapy. Study observations and caveats: In each cancer cohort, median generation probability increased across chemotherapy, suggesting thymic output rebounded.

TRB rearrangements spanning V, D and J were amplified using mixed TRB-A/B primers. TCRdb processed the multiplex PCR reads anew with MiXCR; each CDR3 protein has one entry. The data contain approximately 9,300 distinct CDR3 sequences, 30% to 40% of them singletons. This CDR3 contains 11 residues. The germline V and J ends were trimmed by 7 bases and 4 bases, with 8 bases remaining between them. Germline lookup yields CDR1 SGHKS and CDR2 YYEKEE (reference sequence). Of note for this clonotype: Its cognate antigen is unknown.

TCR beta rearrangements were amplified from peripheral blood genomic DNA. The clonotype comes from a human donor in good health. The sample comprised blood. This chain joins TRBV5-5 and TRBJ1-1; D uncertain. Written as DNA, the CDR3 is TGTGCCAGCGAAGGGCCCACTGAAGCTTTCTTT. This gives the protein CASEGPTEAFF.